The 17 T cell receptor beta chains in this list originate from one sample, sequenced in a study of beta chain features in type 1 diabetes. Regarding the study as a whole: Type 1 diabetes patients showed a moderate but significant shortening of TCRB CDR3s in all four CD4+ subsets.

cDNA synthesis used the whole RNA isolate, giving expressed TCRB sequences. TCRdb's table, derived via immunoSEQ multiplex PCR, lists solely in-frame clones and lacks some. The sample shows some 350,000 clones, 9.5% to 10% of them seen only once. Their cognate antigens are unknown. Specimen: central memory CD4+ T cells from blood. These receptor sequences come from a young man with type 1 diabetes.

This clone has at least ten counts. The rearrangement joins TRBV6-6 to TRBJ2-7; 9 positions match TRBD1. V lost 8 bases, J lost 5 bases, and 13 bases stayed unmatched. Germline V lookup: CDR1 MNHNY, CDR2 SVGAGI (reference sequence). The CDR3 totals 15 residues. The CDR3 loop reads CASQTGQGFLNEQYF. The CDR3 nucleotides are TGTGCCAGCCAGACGGGACAGGGTTTCCTGAACGAGCAGTACTTC.

This clone was seen repeatedly, ten times or more. The genes are TRBV27 and TRBJ2-7; TRBD2 matches at 14 bases. Per the germline V gene, CDR1 is MNHEY and CDR2 is SMNVEV (reference sequence). The CDR3 length is 16 residues. V gave up 6 bases and J gave up 5 bases; unmatched junction bases: 9. The CDR3 protein is CASSLRLAGGPNEQYF. The CDR3 DNA is TGTGCCAGCAGCCTACGACTAGCGGGAGGGCCGAACGAGCAGTACTTC.

The V call is TRBV19, the J call TRBJ2-2; D possibly corresponds to TRBD1 (5 bases). The ends were cut back, 5 bases at V and 6 bases at J, with 13 bases in the middle. This CDR3 is built from 14 residues. CDR1 LNHDA and CDR2 SQIVND come from the germline V gene (reference sequence). For the CDR3, the DNA is TGTGCCAGTAGTCAATACAGGTCCGCCGGGGAGCTGTTTTTT. Amino acids: CASSQYRSAGELFF.

The chain recombines TRBV9 with TRBJ2-1; D might be TRBD1 (5 bases). CDR1 is SGDLS and CDR2 is YYNGEE in the germline V gene. V gave up 4 bases and J gave up 10 bases, with 18 bases separating them. The CDR3 loop spans 14 amino acids. The CDR3 sequence is CASSPRQNGAEQFF. In DNA form, the CDR3 reads TGTGCCAGCAGCCCCCGACAGAACGGAGCAGAGCAGTTCTTC.

CDR3 amino acids: CASSLSGGVSYEQYF. The DNA of the CDR3 is TGTGCCAGCAGCTTATCCGGGGGAGTCTCCTACGAGCAGTACTTC. V is TRBV11-2 and J is TRBJ2-7; possible D gene TRBD2, 6 bases. The CDR3 covers 15 residues. Germline CDR1 is SGHAT and CDR2 is FQNNGV. The V gene lost 2 bases and the J gene lost 0 bases, with 11 bases spanning the gap. The full variable domain, completed using reference TRBV11-2 and TRBJ2-7, is EAGVAQSPRYKIIEKRQSVAFWCNPISGHATLYWYQQILGQGPKLLIQFQNNGVVDDSQLPKDRFSAERLKGVDSTLKIQPAKLEDSAVYLCASSLSGGVSYEQYFGPGTRLTVT.

There are many counts of this clone. In DNA form, the CDR3 reads TGTGCCAGCAGCATGACGACAGGGTACGAGACCCAGTACTTC. It is translated as CASSMTTGYETQYF. This chain joins TRBV7-9 and TRBJ2-5, with 7 bases identical to TRBD1. With 5 bases clipped from V and 5 bases from J, the junction kept 8 bases outside the gene matches. Per the germline V gene, CDR1 is SEHNR and CDR2 is FQNEAQ (reference sequence). This CDR3 region has 14 residues.

This clone has only a few counts. V and J are TRBV4-1 and TRBJ2-7; tentative D call: TRBD2 (7 bases). The CDR3 runs to 14 residues. Trimming took 0 bases from V and 7 from J, leaving 13 bases between them. Germline CDR1 and CDR2: MGHRA and YSYEKL. The CDR3 DNA reads TGCGCCAGCAGCCAAGATTCGGGGGGCCTGGAGCAGTACTTC. Protein product: CASSQDSGGLEQYF.

This clone was recorded at least ten times. The rearrangement joins TRBV4-3 to TRBJ2-3; D call uncertain. The CDR3 has 15 amino acids. Germline V lookup: CDR1 LGHNA, CDR2 YSLEER. V was clipped by 0 bases and J by 2 bases, with 9 bases between them. In nucleotides, the CDR3 is TGCGCCAGCAGCCAAGATGTCCACTACACAGATACGCAGTATTTT. Encoded protein: CASSQDVHYTDTQYF.

The chain joins TRBV4-2 to TRBJ1-4, with D hard to call. CDR3 length: 13 amino acids. Between the trimmed V and J ends, which lost 1 base and 8 bases, there was a span of 8 bases. CDR1 is LGHNA and CDR2 is YNFKEQ in the germline V gene. The CDR3 sequence: CASSQVIGEKLFF. Here the CDR3 DNA reads TGTGCCAGCAGCCAAGTGATCGGCGAAAAACTGTTTTTT.

This clone was recorded a few times. V gene TRBV5-1 combines with J gene TRBJ1-1, with D perhaps matching TRBD1 (5 bases). Looked up from germline, CDR1 is SGHRS and CDR2 is YFSETQ. The CDR3 sequence is 15 residues long. Trimming left V 1 base short and J 3 bases short, with 13 bases between. The CDR3 DNA follows: TGCGCCAGCAGCTTGATTCCAGGGCGAGACACTGAAGCTTTCTTT. This gives the protein CASSLIPGRDTEAFF.

CDR3 region: CASSRTGLVNTEAFF. DNA of the CDR3: TGCGCCAGCAGCCGGACAGGGTTAGTGAACACTGAAGCTTTCTTT. The J gene is TRBJ1-1, the V gene TRBV4-3; 8 nucleotides agree with TRBD1. V lost 4 bases and J lost 0; bases outside the gene matches: 4. This CDR3 is 15 amino acids long. CDR1 is LGHNA, CDR2 YSLEER, per germline.

This clone has only a few counts. This rearrangement joins TRBV6-5 to TRBJ2-5, with unresolved D. The J call is uncertain, as TRBJ2-7 better fits the DNA end. The germline CDR1 and CDR2 sequences are MNHEY and SVGAGI. The CDR3 is 15 residues long. The CDR3 coding sequence is TGTGCCAGCAGTGTAGAGTCCGTACGACTCAGCGAGCAGTACTTC. Translated: CASSVESVRLSEQYF.

The rearrangement joins TRBV6-1 to TRBJ2-7, with a weak D call TRBD1 (6 bases). V gave up 9 bases and J gave up 2 bases, with 14 bases separating them. This CDR3 is built from 13 residues. CDR1 and CDR2 (germline): MNHNS, SASEGT. Written as DNA, the CDR3 is TGTGCCAGTCGGCAGGGGCCGACCTACGAGCAGTACTTC. Its protein product is CASRQGPTYEQYF.

The sample holds many counts of this clone. The J gene is TRBJ1-5, the V gene TRBV19, with 12 bases identical to TRBD1. Per the germline V gene, CDR1 is LNHDA and CDR2 is SQIVND (reference sequence). There are 19 residues in the CDR3. After removal of 8 bases from V and 7 bases from J, the junction contained 21 bases not matched to a gene. CDR3 DNA: TGTGCCAGTCGAGCGGATCAGGGACAGGGGGCGAGAGGGAACCAGCCCCAGCATTTT. Protein sequence: CASRADQGQGARGNQPQHF.

This chain joins TRBV29-1 and TRBJ2-5; D possibly uses TRBD1 or TRBD2 (5 bases each). Trimming removed 5 bases at V and 1 base at J, with 17 bases between. CDR3 length: 15 residues. The germline V gene encodes CDR1 SQVTM and CDR2 ANQGSEA. CDR3 sequence reads: CSVFYNEGSQETQYF. The CDR3 coding sequence is TGCAGCGTTTTTTATAATGAGGGGTCCCAAGAGACCCAGTACTTC.

On this clone itself: In the same sample, other DNA sequences code for this CDR3. This chain links TRBV29-1 with TRBJ2-5, with unresolved D. The V end lost 6 bases, the J end lost 4 bases, and 15 bases lay between the germline ends. The CDR3 is 13 residues long. In germline, CDR1 is SQVTM, CDR2 ANQGSEA. The DNA of the CDR3 is TGCAGCGTAGGTGGGGTTTCGGCAGAGACCCAGTACTTC. Translating gives CSVGGVSAETQYF.

This clone appeared a few times. The chain is built from TRBV5-1 and TRBJ2-1; 9 bases align to TRBD2. V shed 1 base and J 6 bases; nucleotides not matched to a gene: 5. The CDR3 totals 15 residues. CDR1 is SGHRS, CDR2 YFSETQ, per germline. The DNA of the CDR3 is TGCGCCAGCAGCTTGCTGGGACTAGCTGTCAATGAGCAGTTCTTC. Translated: CASSLLGLAVNEQFF.